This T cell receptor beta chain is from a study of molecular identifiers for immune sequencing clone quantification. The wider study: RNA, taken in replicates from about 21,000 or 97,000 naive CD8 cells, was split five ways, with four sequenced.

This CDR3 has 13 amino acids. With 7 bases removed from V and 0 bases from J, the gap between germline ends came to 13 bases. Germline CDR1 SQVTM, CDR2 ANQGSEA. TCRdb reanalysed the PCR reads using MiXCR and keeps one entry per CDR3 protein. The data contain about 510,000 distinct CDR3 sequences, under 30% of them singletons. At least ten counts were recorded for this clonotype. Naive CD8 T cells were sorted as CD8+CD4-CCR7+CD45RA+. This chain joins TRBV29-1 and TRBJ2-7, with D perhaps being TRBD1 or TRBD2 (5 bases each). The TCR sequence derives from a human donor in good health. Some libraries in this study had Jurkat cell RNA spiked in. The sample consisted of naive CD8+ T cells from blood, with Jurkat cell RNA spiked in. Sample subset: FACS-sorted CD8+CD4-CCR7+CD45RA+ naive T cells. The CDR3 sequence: CSAGQGSSYEQYF. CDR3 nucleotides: TGCAGCGCGGGGCAGGGCAGCTCCTACGAGCAGTACTTC.